This TCR beta chain appears in the sequencing data of a study of identical twins. Study-level results: Cord blood beta clonotypes present at high abundance carried fewer insertions; no such pattern appeared in memory repertoires. Out-of-frame TCR alpha sharing observed in monozygotic twins exceeded model estimates.

It was template switching that added a universal primer site, and there were unique molecular identifiers on the cDNA. Each CDR3 protein gets one entry after TCRdb re-called the 5' RACE reads with MiXCR. Counted here are roughly 490,000 distinct CDR3 sequences, approximately 15% occurring once; the ten biggest clones make up approximately 1%. This clonotype was detected a few times. Its target is not known. With 2 bases clipped from V and 6 bases from J, the junction kept 4 bases outside the gene matches. Germline V CDR1 and CDR2: SGHTA, FQGNSA. The CDR3 consists of 14 residues. The same data also went into a second study, on yellow fever vaccine responses in identical twins. That report adds: Twins' vaccine T cell response reportedly seemed partly convergent, partly personalized.

The receptor comes from a woman aged 18-29 years in good health. The sample consisted of CD4+ T cells sorted from blood. The chain combines TRBV7-2 with TRBJ2-7; 10 bases fit TRBD1. The CDR3 loop reads CASSLRQGALEQYF. DNA for the CDR3: TGTGCCAGCAGCTTAAGACAGGGGGCTCTCGAGCAGTACTTC.